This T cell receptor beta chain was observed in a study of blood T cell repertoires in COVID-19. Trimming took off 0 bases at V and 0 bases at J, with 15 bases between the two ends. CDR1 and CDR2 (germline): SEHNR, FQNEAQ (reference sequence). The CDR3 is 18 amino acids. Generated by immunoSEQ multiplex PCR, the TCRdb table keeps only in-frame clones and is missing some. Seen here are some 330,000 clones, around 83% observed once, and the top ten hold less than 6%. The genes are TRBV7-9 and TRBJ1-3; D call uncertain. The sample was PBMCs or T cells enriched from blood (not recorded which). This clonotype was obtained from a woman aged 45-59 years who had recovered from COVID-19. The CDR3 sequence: CASSLAFGRTYSGNTIYF. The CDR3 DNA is TGTGCCAGCAGCTTAGCGTTTGGGCGGACTTACTCTGGAAACACCATATATTTT.